This paragraph covers one T cell receptor beta chain sequence. Its matching antigen is unknown. This sample was included in a study of T cell responses to AZD1222 COVID-19 vaccine. Repertoires were generated with immunoSEQ multiplex PCR, while TCRdb's copy carries only in-frame clones and drops some. In the table there are some 55,000 clones, about 85% of which are singletons. The germline V gene encodes CDR1 SNHLY and CDR2 FYNNEI. CDR3 length equals 15 residues. V lost 5 bases, J lost 5 bases, and 18 bases lay in between. Overall study findings and caveats: At 160-218 and 743-854, vaccine-associated CD4 TCRs were dominant, and they spanned spike. Repertoire collection took place solely once the T cell response had peaked.

J is TRBJ1-1 and V is TRBV2, with D hard to call. The sample consisted of peripheral blood, taken on day 0 of AZD1222 vaccination. The source is an adult in good health. In DNA, the CDR3 is TGTGCCAGCAGTTCGGCTCGGGGTATGAGGACTGAAGCTTTCTTT. Translating gives CASSSARGMRTEAFF.